The 8 T cell receptor beta chains presented below share a single source sample, sequenced in a study of identical twins. TCRdb redid the calling of the 5' RACE reads with MiXCR, one entry per CDR3 protein. The sample lists approximately 220,000 distinct CDR3 sequences, around a tenth seen once, with 5% to 6.5% in the top ten. Sample: memory (CD45RO+) T cells sorted from blood. The receptors stem from a woman between 18 and 30 years old in good health.

This clonotype was observed a handful of times. The rearrangement joins TRBV12-3 or TRBV12-4 to TRBJ1-2, with D maybe TRBD1 (5 bases). The CDR3 runs to 13 residues. The germline V and J ends were trimmed by 2 bases and 4 bases, with 8 bases remaining between them. CDR3 nucleotide sequence: TGTGCCAGCAGTTTAAGCAGGGCCTATGGCTACACCTTC. Protein product: CASSLSRAYGYTF.

The V call is TRBV5-1, the J call TRBJ2-5, with D perhaps being TRBD1 or TRBD2 (6 bases each). This CDR3 is 15 amino acids long. Trimming removed 0 bases from V and 2 bases from J, with 11 bases in between. CDR1 is SGHRS and CDR2 is YFSETQ in the germline V gene. In DNA, the CDR3 is TGCGCCAGCAGCTTGGAGGGGGGAGGACAAGAGACCCAGTACTTC. Translating it yields CASSLEGGGQETQYF.

This clonotype has a count of ten or more. The V call is TRBV6-2 or TRBV6-3, the J call TRBJ2-7; D assignment may be TRBD1 or TRBD2 (5 bases each). Germline CDR1 and CDR2: MNHEY and SVGEGT. This CDR3 is built from 15 residues. The V end was cut by 6 bases, the J end by 6 bases, with 21 bases between. In nucleotides, the CDR3 is TGTGCCAGCAGCATTACCGGGACGCGTCTCGGCGAGCAGTACTTC. Protein: CASSITGTRLGEQYF.

For this clonotype: At one end the junction does not follow the germline gene, possibly because of a read error. V and J are TRBV20-1 and TRBJ2-5; 10 nucleotides agree with TRBD2. This CDR3 contains 12 residues. CDR1 and CDR2 from the germline V gene are DFQATT and SNEGSKA (reference sequence). The CDR3 DNA reads as TGCAGTGCTAGCCCAAGGACTAGCGGTCTTACGTTC. This gives the protein CSASPRTSGLTF.

The chain employs TRBV3-1 and TRBJ1-4, with D hard to call. The CDR3 has 14 residues. Germline V CDR1 and CDR2: LGHDT, YNNKEL (reference sequence). V lost 3 bases and J 6 bases, leaving 11 bases between the germline ends. The CDR3 nucleotides are TGTGCCAGCAGCCACCGGGGAAAGGATGAAAAACTGTTTTTT. It codes for CASSHRGKDEKLFF. Filled out from reference TRBV3-1 and TRBJ1-4, the complete variable domain reads DTAVSQTPKYLVTQMGNDKSIKCEQNLGHDTMYWYKQDSKKFLKIMFSYNNKELIINETVPNRFSPKSPDKAHLNLHINSLELGDSAVYFCASSHRGKDEKLFFGSGTQLSVL.

A few counts support this clonotype. The V and J genes are TRBV12-3 or TRBV12-4 and TRBJ2-6, with unresolved D. CDR3 length: 15 amino acids. Trimming pared 2 bases from V and 0 bases from J, leaving 5 bases between. This CDR3 is CASSLLVSGANVLTF. The CDR3 region has the DNA TGTGCCAGCAGTTTACTAGTCTCTGGGGCCAACGTCCTGACTTTC.

The sample holds a few counts of this clonotype. The gene calls are TRBV3-1 and TRBJ1-6; possibly TRBD1 for D (5 bases). This CDR3 contains 16 residues. Germline lookup yields CDR1 LGHDT and CDR2 YNNKEL (reference sequence). The V and J ends lost 0 bases and 10 bases respectively, with 16 bases between them. DNA of the CDR3: TGTGCCAGCAGCCAAGATTATGGGACGGGAGGCTCACCCCTCCACTTT. Its translation: CASSQDYGTGGSPLHF.

The sample holds many counts of this clonotype. This chain uses TRBV10-3 with TRBJ1-5; D uncertain. V lost 2 bases to trimming and J lost 5 bases, with 7 bases between them. Germline values: CDR1 ENHRY, CDR2 SYGVKD. This CDR3 contains 13 residues. This CDR3 is CAISERTDQPQHF. The CDR3 nucleotides are TGTGCCATCAGTGAGCGAACAGATCAGCCCCAGCATTTT.